This T cell receptor (beta chain) was identified in a study of T cells after yellow fever vaccination. Study conclusions and caveats: The secondary T-cell response peaked on day 5, not day 15, but was weaker. A small proportion of clonotypes was detected in both the CD4 and CD8 compartments. Clones from primary vaccination mostly reappeared after the booster (around 96% CD4, over 85% CD8).

In regard to this clonotype: What it binds is not known.

CDR3 length equals 15 residues. V lost 7 bases to trimming and J lost 0 bases, with 15 bases between them. Conversion of TCR transcripts into cDNA relied on 5'RACE template switching, which added a universal primer site and UMIs. Each CDR3 protein gets one entry after TCRdb re-called the 5' RACE reads with MiXCR. Here the sample spans under 550,000 distinct CDR3 sequences, just over 20% being singletons. This sequence was found in a man aged 18-30 years who received the YFV17D yellow fever vaccine. The rearrangement joins TRBV12-3 or TRBV12-4 to TRBJ1-1, with a tentative D call TRBD1 (6 bases). This material consisted of PBMCs, taken roughly 20 days after the first yellow fever vaccination. The CDR3 loop is CASIRTGTLNTEAFF. For the CDR3, the DNA is TGTGCCAGCATAAGAACCGGGACATTGAACACTGAAGCTTTCTTT.